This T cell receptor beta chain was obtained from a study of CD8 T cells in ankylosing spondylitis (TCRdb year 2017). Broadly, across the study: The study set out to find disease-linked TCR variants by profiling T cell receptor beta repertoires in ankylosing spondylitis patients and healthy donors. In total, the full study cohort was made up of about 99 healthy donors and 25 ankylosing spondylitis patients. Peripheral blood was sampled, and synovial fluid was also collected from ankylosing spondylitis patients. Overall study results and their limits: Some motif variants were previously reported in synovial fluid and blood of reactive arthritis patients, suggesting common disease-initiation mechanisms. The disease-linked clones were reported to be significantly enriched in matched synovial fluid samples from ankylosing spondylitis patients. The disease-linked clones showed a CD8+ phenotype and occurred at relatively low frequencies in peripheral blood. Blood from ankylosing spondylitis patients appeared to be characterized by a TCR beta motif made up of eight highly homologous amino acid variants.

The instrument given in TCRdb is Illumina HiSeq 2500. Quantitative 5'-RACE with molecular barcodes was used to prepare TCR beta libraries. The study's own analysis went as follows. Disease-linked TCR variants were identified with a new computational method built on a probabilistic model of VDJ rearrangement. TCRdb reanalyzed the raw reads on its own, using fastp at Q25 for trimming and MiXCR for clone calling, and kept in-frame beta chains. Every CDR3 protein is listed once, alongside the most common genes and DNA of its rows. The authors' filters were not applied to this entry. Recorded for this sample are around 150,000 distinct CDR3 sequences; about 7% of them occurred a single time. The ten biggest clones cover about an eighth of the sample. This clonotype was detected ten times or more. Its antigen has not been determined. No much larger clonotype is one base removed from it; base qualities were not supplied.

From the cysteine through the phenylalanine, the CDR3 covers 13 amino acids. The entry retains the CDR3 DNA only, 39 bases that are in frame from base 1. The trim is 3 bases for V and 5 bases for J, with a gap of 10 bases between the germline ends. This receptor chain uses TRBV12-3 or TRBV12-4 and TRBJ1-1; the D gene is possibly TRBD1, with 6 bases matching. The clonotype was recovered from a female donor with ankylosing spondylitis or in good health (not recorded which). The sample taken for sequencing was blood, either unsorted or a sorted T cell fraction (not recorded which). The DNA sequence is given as TGTGCCAGCAGTTTTGGGGGGGCGACTGAAGCTTTCTTT. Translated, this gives CASSFGGATEAFF.